The subject of this entry is one TCR beta chain. Germline loops: CDR1 SGHVS, CDR2 FNYEAQ. The CDR3 covers 13 residues. V gave up 5 bases and J gave up 8 bases; unmatched junction bases: 6. The sample comes from a study of blood T cell repertoires in COVID-19. The overall study: Sites across the United States, Italy and Spain contributed samples from acute and convalescent COVID-19. PBMCs, B-cell-depleted T cells, or T cells were the source of the cDNA or gDNA that made up the material.

TCRdb's table, derived via immunoSEQ multiplex PCR, lists solely in-frame clones and lacks some. Seen here are roughly 80,000 clones, 85% to 90% observed once, and the top ten hold 17%. The clonotype was recovered from a man at least 80 years old in a cohort sampled during active COVID-19. Sequencing was done on a sample of peripheral blood. The J gene is TRBJ2-1, the V gene TRBV7-6; 7 nucleotides line up with TRBD1. This chain's CDR3 is CASSRQGWHEQFF. CDR3 nucleotide sequence: TGTGCCAGCAGCCGACAGGGATGGCATGAGCAGTTCTTC.